The 3 T cell receptor beta chains listed next were all sequenced from one sample in a study of blood T cell repertoires in COVID-19. Profiled with immunoSEQ multiplex PCR; TCRdb holds only in-frame clones, not every one. The sample holds fewer than 70,000 clones, over 60% seen once. The sample comprised peripheral blood. The receptors come from a man younger than 40 with COVID-19, enrolled during active disease.

The rearrangement links TRBV21-1 to TRBJ1-6; TRBD1 was called by the table and not checked on the DNA. TRBV21-1 is a known pseudogene. This CDR3 comprises 20 residues. Written as DNA, the CDR3 is TGTGCCAGCAGCACTCCGGGACAGGTTACCACCCGGGGAAGTAATTCACCCCTCCACTTT. Translated, it gives CASSTPGQVTTRGSNSPLHF.

The chain recombines TRBV11-1 with TRBJ1-2, with 7 bases aligning to TRBD1. The V gene's germline CDR1 is SGHAT and CDR2 FQDESV (reference sequence). This CDR3 region has 14 residues. V gave up 6 bases and J gave up 2 bases; unmatched junction bases: 6. The CDR3 DNA follows: TGTGCCAGCAGTCCAGGGGGTTCGAACTATGGCTACACCTTC. Translating it yields CASSPGGSNYGYTF.

The chain is built from TRBV29-1 and TRBJ2-1; 7 bases are a match to TRBD2. V shed 4 bases, J shed 6 bases, and the junction held 3 bases outside the gene matches. Germline loops: CDR1 SQVTM, CDR2 ANQGSEA. CDR3 length equals 12 residues. This CDR3 reads CSVAGRGNEQFF. The CDR3 nucleotides are TGCAGCGTTGCGGGGAGGGGCAATGAGCAGTTCTTC.